The present TCR beta chain was sequenced within a study of CD4 T cell repertoires in COVID-19. Study-level results: Between about 6 and 28% of SARS-CoV-2 clonotypes also appeared in SARS-CoV and/or HKU1 spike cultures.

Mild-to-severe COVID-19 survivors were the donors. These memory T cells were uncultured and sequenced directly after ex vivo isolation. As concerns this clone: No antigen is known for it.

The table came from immunoSEQ multiplex PCR; TCRdb's copy has only in-frame clones and leaves some out. The sample includes tens of thousands of clones, roughly four fifths of them seen just once. This specimen consisted of CD4+ T cells from peripheral blood, obtained after recovery from COVID-19. The TCR was taken from a human donor who had COVID-19.

CDR3 sequence reads: CASSLQVALVGFNTQYF. CDR3 DNA: TGTGCCAGCAGCTTACAGGTGGCGCTAGTAGGTTTCAATACGCAGTATTTT. This chain links TRBV7-2 with TRBJ2-3; D uncertain. Looked up from germline, CDR1 is SGHTA and CDR2 is FQGNSA. The V gene lost 2 bases and the J gene lost 7 bases, with 22 bases spanning the gap. This CDR3 spans 17 amino acids.